This record covers a single T cell receptor beta chain. Its matching antigen is unknown. The data belong to a study of cytomegalovirus exposure and HLA in healthy donors. The ends were cut back, 3 bases at V and 0 bases at J, with 8 bases in the middle. Germline V gene sequence: CDR1 SGHDN, CDR2 FVKESK. The CDR3 is made up of 14 amino acids. The donors belonged to the roughly 130-subject validation cohort, separate from the roughly 700-subject first cohort. The assay was immunoSEQ multiplex PCR, and TCRdb's table has in-frame clones only and misses some. The data show about 130,000 clones, 80% to 90% seen once. The study, taken as a whole, reports: First-cohort TCR clusters were later found to tend to co-occur in the 120 validation repertoires. A few CMV-associated chains were confirmed in vitro to be specific for CMV antigens.

The sequenced material came from PBMCs. The genes are TRBV14 and TRBJ1-1, with unresolved D. This TCR derives from a woman aged 30 to 39 in good health and CMV-seropositive. Written as DNA, the CDR3 is TGTGCCAGCAGCCATCAGCGTCTGAACACTGAAGCTTTCTTT. Protein product: CASSHQRLNTEAFF.